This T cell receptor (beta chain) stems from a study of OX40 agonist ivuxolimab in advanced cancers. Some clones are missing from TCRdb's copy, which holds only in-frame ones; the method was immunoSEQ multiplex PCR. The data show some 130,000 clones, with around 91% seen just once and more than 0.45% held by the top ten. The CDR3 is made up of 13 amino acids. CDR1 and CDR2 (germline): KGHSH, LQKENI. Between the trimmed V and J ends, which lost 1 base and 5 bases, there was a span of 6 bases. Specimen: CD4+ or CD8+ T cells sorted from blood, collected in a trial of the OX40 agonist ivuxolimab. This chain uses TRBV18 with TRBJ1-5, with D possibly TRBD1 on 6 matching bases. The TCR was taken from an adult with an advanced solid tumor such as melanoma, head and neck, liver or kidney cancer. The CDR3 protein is CASSPQGDQPQHF. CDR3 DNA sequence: TGTGCCAGCTCACCACAGGGGGATCAGCCCCAGCATTTT.